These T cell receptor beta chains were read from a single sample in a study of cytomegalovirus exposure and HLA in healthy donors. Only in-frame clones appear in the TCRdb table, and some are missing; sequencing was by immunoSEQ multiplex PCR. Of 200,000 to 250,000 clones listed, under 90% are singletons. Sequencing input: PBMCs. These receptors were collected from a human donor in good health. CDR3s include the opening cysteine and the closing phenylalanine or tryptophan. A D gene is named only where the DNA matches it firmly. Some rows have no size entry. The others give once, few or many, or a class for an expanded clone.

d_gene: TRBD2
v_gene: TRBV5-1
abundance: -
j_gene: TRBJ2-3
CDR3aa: CASRTSAFPSTDTQYF
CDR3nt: TGCGCCAGTCGGACTAGCGCTTTTCCTAGCACAGATACGCAGTATTTT

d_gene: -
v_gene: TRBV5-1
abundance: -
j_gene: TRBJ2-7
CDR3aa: CASSPTPGVTYEQYF
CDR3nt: TGCGCCAGCAGCCCGACCCCGGGAGTGACCTACGAGCAGTACTTC

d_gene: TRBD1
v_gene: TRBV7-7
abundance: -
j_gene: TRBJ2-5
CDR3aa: CASSPPPTGNQETQYF
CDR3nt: TGTGCTAGCAGCCCTCCACCGACAGGGAATCAAGAGACCCAGTACTTC

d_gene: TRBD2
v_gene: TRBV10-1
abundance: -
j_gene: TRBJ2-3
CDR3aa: CASSESNPGGADTQYF
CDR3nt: TGCGCCAGCAGTGAGTCGAATCCGGGGGGGGCAGATACGCAGTATTTT

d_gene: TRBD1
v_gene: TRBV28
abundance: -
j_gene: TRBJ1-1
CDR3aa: CASSSGRDRTNTEAFF
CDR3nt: TGTGCCAGCAGTTCCGGGCGGGACAGAACGAACACTGAAGCTTTCTTT

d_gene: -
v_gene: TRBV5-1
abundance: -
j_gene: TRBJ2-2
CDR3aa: CASSWDTHTGELFF
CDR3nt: TGCGCCAGCAGCTGGGACACGCACACCGGGGAGCTGTTTTTT

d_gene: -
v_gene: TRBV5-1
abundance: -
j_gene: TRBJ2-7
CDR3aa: CASSLTGDSYEQYF
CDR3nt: TGCGCCAGCAGCTTAACGGGTGACTCCTACGAGCAGTACTTC

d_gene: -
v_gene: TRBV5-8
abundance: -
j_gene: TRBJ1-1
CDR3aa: CASPNLPGHQNTEAFF
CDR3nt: TGTGCCAGCCCTAATCTTCCGGGACACCAGAACACTGAAGCTTTCTTT

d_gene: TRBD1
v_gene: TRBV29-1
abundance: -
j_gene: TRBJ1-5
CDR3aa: CSARTGTGDQPQHF
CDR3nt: TGCAGCGCTCGAACCGGGACAGGGGACCAGCCCCAGCATTTT

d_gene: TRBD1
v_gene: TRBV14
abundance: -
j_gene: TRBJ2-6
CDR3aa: CASSPGTAGANVLTF
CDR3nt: TGTGCCAGCAGCCCTGGGACAGCCGGGGCCAACGTCCTGACTTTC

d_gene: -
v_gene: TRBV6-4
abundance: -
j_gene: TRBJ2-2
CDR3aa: CASSDSVGEFTGELFF
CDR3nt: TGTGCCAGCAGTGACTCGGTGGGAGAGTTCACCGGGGAGCTGTTTTTT

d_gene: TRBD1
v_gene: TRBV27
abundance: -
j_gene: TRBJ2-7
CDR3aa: CASRRQGAYEQYF
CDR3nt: TGTGCCAGCAGAAGACAGGGGGCCTACGAGCAGTACTTC

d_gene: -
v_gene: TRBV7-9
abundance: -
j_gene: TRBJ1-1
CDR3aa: CASSLGGRSRQEIREAFF
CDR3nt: TGTGCCAGCAGCTTAGGGGGCAGGTCAAGACAGGAAATAAGGGAAGCTTTCTTT

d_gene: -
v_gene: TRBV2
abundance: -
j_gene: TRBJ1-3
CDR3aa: CASRSTGYGNTIYF
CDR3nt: TGTGCCAGCAGGAGTACAGGGTACGGAAACACCATATATTTT

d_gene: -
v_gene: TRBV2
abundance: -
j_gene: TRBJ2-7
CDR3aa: CARTVPYEQYF
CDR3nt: TGTGCCAGGACAGTCCCCTACGAGCAGTACTTC

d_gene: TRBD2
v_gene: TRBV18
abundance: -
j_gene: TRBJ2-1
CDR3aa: CASSSSGTSGDNEQFF
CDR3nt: TGTGCCAGCTCATCTTCCGGGACTAGCGGGGACAATGAGCAGTTCTTC

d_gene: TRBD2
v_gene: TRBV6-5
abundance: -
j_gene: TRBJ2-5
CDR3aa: CASSWTSGSGGETQYF
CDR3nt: TGTGCCAGCAGTTGGACTAGCGGGAGTGGGGGAGAGACCCAGTACTTC

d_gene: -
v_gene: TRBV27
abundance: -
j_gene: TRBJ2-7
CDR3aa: CASKIPGHYEQYF
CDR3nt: TGTGCCAGCAAAATCCCGGGTCACTACGAGCAGTACTTC

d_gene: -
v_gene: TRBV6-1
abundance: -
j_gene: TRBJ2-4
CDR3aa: CASEEAGASKNIQYF
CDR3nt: TGTGCCAGTGAGGAGGCAGGGGCGTCCAAAAACATTCAGTACTTC

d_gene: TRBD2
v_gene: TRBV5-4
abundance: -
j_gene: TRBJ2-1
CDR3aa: CASSMSLAGAYNEQFF
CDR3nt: TGTGCCAGCAGCATGTCCCTAGCGGGGGCGTACAATGAGCAGTTCTTC

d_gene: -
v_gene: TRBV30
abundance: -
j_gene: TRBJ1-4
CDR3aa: CAWSSAPGWGKEKLFF
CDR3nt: TGTGCCTGGAGTTCTGCTCCAGGGTGGGGCAAAGAAAAACTGTTTTTT

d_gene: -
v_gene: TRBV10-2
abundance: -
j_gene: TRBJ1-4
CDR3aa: CASSGDFTNEKLFF
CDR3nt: TGCGCCAGCAGCGGAGACTTCACTAATGAAAAACTGTTTTTT

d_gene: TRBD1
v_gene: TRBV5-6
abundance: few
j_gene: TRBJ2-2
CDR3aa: CASSLRQGINGELFF
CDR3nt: TGTGCCAGCAGCTTGCGACAGGGGATCAACGGGGAGCTGTTTTTT

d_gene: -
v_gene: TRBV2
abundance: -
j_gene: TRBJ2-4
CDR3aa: CASSEGQAGHIQYF
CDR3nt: TGTGCCAGCAGTGAAGGTCAGGCTGGGCACATTCAGTACTTC

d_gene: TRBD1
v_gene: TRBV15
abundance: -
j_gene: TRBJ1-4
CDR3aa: CATSRQGADEKLFF
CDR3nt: TGTGCCACCAGCAGACAGGGGGCGGATGAAAAACTGTTTTTT

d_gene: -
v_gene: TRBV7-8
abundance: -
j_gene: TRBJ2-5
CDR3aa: CASSLNGEVRGQETQYF
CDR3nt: TGTGCCAGCAGCTTAAACGGGGAGGTCAGGGGGCAAGAGACCCAGTACTTC

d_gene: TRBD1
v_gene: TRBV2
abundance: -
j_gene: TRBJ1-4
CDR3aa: CASSRQGPNEKLFF
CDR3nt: TGTGCCAGCAGTCGACAGGGTCCTAATGAAAAACTGTTTTTT

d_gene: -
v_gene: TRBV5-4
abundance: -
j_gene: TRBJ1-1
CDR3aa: CASSLAPRFTGTEAFF
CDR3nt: TGTGCCAGCAGCTTGGCCCCCCGATTCACGGGAACTGAAGCTTTCTTT

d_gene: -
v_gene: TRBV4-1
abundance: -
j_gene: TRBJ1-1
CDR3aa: CASSQSEGRRHTEAFF
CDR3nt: TGCGCCAGCAGCCAGAGTGAGGGTCGGAGGCACACTGAAGCTTTCTTT

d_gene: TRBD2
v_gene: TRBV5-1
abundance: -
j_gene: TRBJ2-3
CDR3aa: CASSLAGGAPDTQYF
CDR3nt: TGCGCCAGCAGCTTGGCCGGGGGGGCTCCAGATACGCAGTATTTT

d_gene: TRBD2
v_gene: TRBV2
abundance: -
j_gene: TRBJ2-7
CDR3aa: CASSEIIAGLYEQYF
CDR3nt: TGTGCCAGCAGTGAGATAATAGCGGGCCTATACGAGCAGTACTTC

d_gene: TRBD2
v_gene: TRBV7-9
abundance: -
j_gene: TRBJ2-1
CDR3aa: CASSPSGRRRARNEQFF
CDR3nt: TGTGCCAGCAGCCCCAGCGGGAGAAGGCGGGCTAGGAATGAGCAGTTCTTC

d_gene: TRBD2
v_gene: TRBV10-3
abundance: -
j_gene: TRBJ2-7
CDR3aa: CAIKGTSGSYEQYF
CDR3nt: TGTGCCATCAAGGGGACTAGCGGGAGCTACGAGCAGTACTTC

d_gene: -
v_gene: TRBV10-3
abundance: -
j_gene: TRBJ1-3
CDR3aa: CAISARQSSSGNTIYF
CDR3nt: TGTGCCATCAGTGCCCGACAGTCAAGCTCTGGAAACACCATATATTTT

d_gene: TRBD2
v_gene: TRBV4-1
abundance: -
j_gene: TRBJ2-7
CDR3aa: CASSHSGSSYEQYF
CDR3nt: TGCGCCAGCAGCCATAGCGGGAGCTCCTACGAGCAGTACTTC